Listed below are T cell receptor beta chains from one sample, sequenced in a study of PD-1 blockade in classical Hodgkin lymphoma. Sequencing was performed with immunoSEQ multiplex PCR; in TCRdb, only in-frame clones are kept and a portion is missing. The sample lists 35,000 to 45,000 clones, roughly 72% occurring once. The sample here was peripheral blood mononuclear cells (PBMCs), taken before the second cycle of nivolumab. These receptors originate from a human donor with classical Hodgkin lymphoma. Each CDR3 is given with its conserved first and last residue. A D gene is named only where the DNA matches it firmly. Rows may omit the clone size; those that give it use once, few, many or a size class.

cdr3_aa: CASILISQGARGYGYTF
cdr3_nt: TGTGCCAGTATCCTCATTTCTCAGGGGGCGCGTGGCTATGGCTACACCTTC
j_call: TRBJ1-2
clone_size: once
v_call: TRBV19
cdr3_length: 17
d_call: TRBD1

cdr3_aa: CASRNRSGTGNTIYF
cdr3_nt: TGTGCCAGCAGAAACAGAAGCGGGACAGGAAACACCATATATTTT
j_call: TRBJ1-3
clone_size: -
v_call: TRBV7-9
cdr3_length: 15
d_call: -

cdr3_aa: CASSLRARTDTQYF
cdr3_nt: TGTGCCAGCAGCTTACGGGCGCGCACAGATACGCAGTATTTT
j_call: TRBJ2-3
clone_size: -
v_call: TRBV7-2
cdr3_length: 14
d_call: -

cdr3_aa: CASSSGQEYNEQFF
cdr3_nt: TGTGCCAGCAGCTCAGGACAGGAATACAATGAGCAGTTCTTC
j_call: TRBJ2-1
clone_size: many
v_call: TRBV7-7
cdr3_length: 14
d_call: TRBD1

cdr3_aa: CASSYAETGGQETQYF
cdr3_nt: TGTGCCAGCAGTTACGCCGAGACAGGAGGCCAAGAGACCCAGTACTTC
j_call: TRBJ2-5
clone_size: -
v_call: TRBV6-6
cdr3_length: 16
d_call: -

cdr3_aa: CASSFGQRGETQYF
cdr3_nt: TGTGCCAGCAGCTTTGGCCAGAGGGGGGAGACCCAGTACTTC
j_call: TRBJ2-5
clone_size: -
v_call: TRBV7-6
cdr3_length: 14
d_call: -

cdr3_aa: CASSLVAGANYEQYF
cdr3_nt: TGTGCCAGCAGTTTAGTAGCGGGGGCAAACTACGAGCAGTACTTC
j_call: TRBJ2-7
clone_size: -
v_call: TRBV27
cdr3_length: 15
d_call: TRBD2

cdr3_aa: CASSYFSGVNTGELFF
cdr3_nt: TGTGCCAGCAGTTACTTCTCCGGGGTAAACACCGGGGAGCTGTTTTTT
j_call: TRBJ2-2
clone_size: -
v_call: TRBV6-5
cdr3_length: 16
d_call: -

cdr3_aa: CASSLVAGNYGYTF
cdr3_nt: TGTGCCAGCAGCTTGGTTGCGGGGAACTATGGCTACACCTTC
j_call: TRBJ1-2
clone_size: -
v_call: TRBV5-6
cdr3_length: 14
d_call: -

cdr3_aa: CASVGGGRETQYF
cdr3_nt: TGTGCCAGCGTAGGGGGCGGTCGAGAGACCCAGTACTTC
j_call: TRBJ2-5
clone_size: -
v_call: TRBV7-9
cdr3_length: 13
d_call: TRBD1

cdr3_aa: CSVQRGSGNTIYF
cdr3_nt: TGCAGCGTTCAGAGGGGTTCTGGAAACACCATATATTTT
j_call: TRBJ1-3
clone_size: -
v_call: TRBV29-1
cdr3_length: 13
d_call: -